One and the same sample provided the 16 T cell receptor beta chains below, sequenced in a study of post-analysis software for immune sequencing data. General study points: Four to six TRBV segments appeared more often in patients than in controls, and TRBV5-6, TRBV5-1 and TRBV20-1 were among these.

These receptors lack a known antigen. Presence of unique molecular identifiers characterized the TCR beta cDNA libraries. Each CDR3 protein is one row after TCRdb ran MiXCR on the PCR reads. Of a few hundred thousand distinct CDR3 sequences in the sample, roughly 30% were seen once. Sequencing was performed on blood. The source of these receptors is a girl under 18 with multiple sclerosis.

This clonotype was found many times. V usage is TRBV4-2 and J usage is TRBJ2-1, with D perhaps given as TRBD1 or TRBD2 (5 bases each). This CDR3 contains 15 residues. The ends were cut back, 4 bases at V and 7 bases at J, with 17 bases in the middle. Germline CDR1 and CDR2: LGHNA and YNFKEQ. Here the CDR3 reads CASSPRDAGSNEQFF. CDR3 DNA: TGTGCCAGCAGCCCCCGGGACGCGGGTTCAAATGAGCAGTTCTTC.

This clonotype was seen a handful of times. V is TRBV12-3 or TRBV12-4 and J is TRBJ2-1; 7 positions match TRBD2. Trimming cost V 5 bases and J 0 bases; bases outside gene matches: 1. The CDR3 has 14 amino acids. CDR3 protein: CASSGTISYNEQFF. CDR3 sequence (DNA): TGTGCCAGCAGTGGGACTATCTCCTACAATGAGCAGTTCTTC.

This clonotype has just a few counts. The rearrangement joins TRBV7-2 to TRBJ2-6; no reliable D call. Germline V CDR1 and CDR2: SGHTA, FQGNSA. Between the trimmed V and J ends, which lost 3 bases and 4 bases, there was a span of 4 bases. There are 13 residues in the CDR3. The chain's CDR3 is CASSFTGANVLTF. DNA of the CDR3: TGTGCCAGCAGCTTCACCGGGGCCAACGTCCTGACTTTC.

This chain joins TRBV20-1 and TRBJ2-2; a possible D gene is TRBD2 (6 bases). CDR1 is DFQATT and CDR2 is SNEGSKA in the germline V gene (reference sequence). CDR3 length: 13 residues. The V and J ends lost 5 bases and 7 bases respectively, with 14 bases between them. The CDR3 sequence is CSAGGAYGGELFF. The DNA of the CDR3 is TGCAGTGCTGGAGGGGCCTACGGCGGGGAGCTGTTTTTT.

In the case of this clonotype: It is likely a read error, because the conserved phenylalanine at the end of the CDR3 is missing. The CDR3 DNA sequence: TGTGCCAGCAGTTCGTCGTGGGAGACCCAGTACTCC. It specifies CASSSSWETQYS. The chain carries TRBV6-6 and TRBJ2-5; D uncertain. Trimming shortened V by 4 bases and J by 5 bases, and 8 bases separated the two germline ends. In germline, CDR1 is MNHNY, CDR2 SVGAGI (reference sequence). This CDR3 region has 12 residues.

This clonotype was seen at least ten times. This chain joins TRBV12-3 or TRBV12-4 and TRBJ1-1; D is unresolved. The CDR3 covers 12 residues. Trimming removed 3 bases at V and 1 base at J, with 3 bases between. This chain's CDR3 is CASSFGNTEAFF. The CDR3 DNA reads as TGTGCCAGCAGTTTCGGGAACACTGAAGCTTTCTTT.

This clonotype was recorded once. The genes are TRBV15 and TRBJ1-4; TRBD1 aligns across 11 bases. V dropped 5 bases and J dropped 5; count of bases not matched to a gene: 4. The CDR3 runs to 15 residues. Germline V CDR1 and CDR2: LNHNV, YYDKDF (reference sequence). DNA of the CDR3: TGTGCCACCAGCCCTTGGGACAGGGGGAATGAAAAACTGTTTTTT. This codes for CATSPWDRGNEKLFF. Full variable domain (remainder filled in from reference TRBV15 and TRBJ1-4): DAMVIQNPRYQVTQFGKPVTLSCSQTLNHNVMYWYQQKSSQAPKLLFHYYDKDFNNEADTPDNFQSRRPNTSFCFLDIRSPGLGDTAMYLCATSPWDRGNEKLFFGSGTQLSVL.

This clonotype was counted only a few times. The chain combines TRBV20-1 with TRBJ1-2; a possible D gene is TRBD1 (5 bases). V dropped 4 bases and J dropped 2 bases, with 14 bases sitting between them. Looked up from germline, CDR1 is DFQATT and CDR2 is SNEGSKA (reference sequence). The CDR3 is 14 amino acids. The DNA for the CDR3 is TGCAGTGCTACCCACAGGTGGAAAAACTATGGCTACACCTTC. It encodes CSATHRWKNYGYTF.

The chain joins TRBV12-3 or TRBV12-4 to TRBJ2-7, with D possibly TRBD2 on 5 matching bases. CDR3 size: 14 residues. V lost 1 base and J 3 bases, leaving 10 bases between the germline ends. Here the CDR3 DNA reads TGTGCCAGCAGTTTAGAAACGGGATTCTACGAGCAGTACTTC. Residues: CASSLETGFYEQYF.

This rearrangement joins TRBV20-1 to TRBJ2-7; 11 bases agree with TRBD2. Unmatched junction bases numbered 3, after V lost 0 bases and J lost 2 bases. CDR1 is DFQATT, CDR2 SNEGSKA, per germline (reference sequence). The CDR3 consists of 15 residues. DNA of the CDR3: TGCAGTGCTAGAGAACTAGCGGGGGAAGCCTACGAGCAGTACTTC. Its translation is CSARELAGEAYEQYF.

This clonotype was counted ten times or more. The chain has TRBV24-1 and TRBJ1-2; a possible D gene is TRBD1 (6 bases). The length of the CDR3 is 14 residues. Trimming stripped 5 bases from V and 0 bases from J, with 9 bases between. The germline V gene has CDR1 KGHDR and CDR2 SFDVKD. The CDR3 spells CATSGKGANYGYTF. As DNA, the CDR3 is TGTGCCACCAGTGGAAAGGGGGCTAACTATGGCTACACCTTC.

Only a few counts were recorded for this clonotype. The J gene is TRBJ2-1, the V gene TRBV10-1; no clear D. V was clipped by 3 bases and J by 5 bases, with 8 bases between them. The CDR3 extends over 13 amino acids. Germline CDR1 is WNHNN and CDR2 is SYGVQD (reference sequence). The CDR3 bases are TGCGCCAGCAGTGAAATGGGTCACAATGAGCAGTTCTTC. This gives the protein CASSEMGHNEQFF.

J is TRBJ2-3 and V is TRBV4-3; 8 bases agree with TRBD2. The ends lost 0 bases at V and 2 bases at J; junction bases unmatched: 7. The germline gives CDR1 LGHNA, CDR2 YSLEER. CDR3 size: 17 residues. Here the CDR3 reads CASSQDRAGGLTDTQYF. DNA of the CDR3: TGCGCCAGCAGCCAAGATCGGGCGGGGGGCCTCACAGATACGCAGTATTTT.

J is TRBJ1-2 and V is TRBV24-1; D gene ambiguous. CDR1 is KGHDR, CDR2 SFDVKD, per germline. With 3 bases removed from V and 4 bases from J, the gap between germline ends came to 8 bases. The CDR3 contains 13 residues. The CDR3 DNA follows: TGTGCCACCAGTGATACGGGTTCCTATGGCTACACCTTC. Its translation: CATSDTGSYGYTF.

This clonotype occurred a few times. The rearrangement uses TRBV6-5 and TRBJ1-1; weak D call: TRBD1 (6 bases). Germline-derived CDR1 and CDR2 are MNHEY and SVGAGI. V gave up 0 bases and J gave up 3 bases, with 8 bases separating them. There are 14 residues in the CDR3. The CDR3 region is CASSYSKGDTEAFF. Here the CDR3 DNA reads TGTGCCAGCAGTTACTCGAAGGGGGACACTGAAGCTTTCTTT.

This clonotype was recorded a few times. The rearrangement links TRBV4-2 to TRBJ1-1; possibly TRBD1 for D (5 bases). V shed 4 bases and J shed 0 bases, with 9 bases lying between them. The length of the CDR3 is 14 residues. CDR1 is LGHNA, CDR2 YNFKEQ, per germline. The CDR3 reads CASSRLTVNTEAFF. The CDR3 DNA reads as TGTGCCAGCAGCCGGCTGACAGTGAACACTGAAGCTTTCTTT.